The present T cell receptor (beta chain) was sequenced within a study of T cell repertoires in cytomegalovirus infection (dated by TCRdb to between 2018 and 2020). The study in broad terms: Because public TCR beta signatures pointed to carriage of CMV infection together with the matching HLA type, the HLA type of each donor mattered for the analysis.

As concerns this clonotype: Its antigen is still unknown. Within one base of it there is no much larger clone, and no base qualities were kept.

TCRdb shows the sequencer as Illumina HiSeq 1500. The public reads were reanalyzed by TCRdb: fastp trimming at Q25, MiXCR alignment, in-frame beta chains only. One record per CDR3 amino acid sequence lists the most common genes and DNA. Recorded for this sample are approximately 400,000 distinct CDR3 sequences; around 32% of them occurred a single time. The ten largest clones add up to around 13% of the sample. Spanning cysteine to phenylalanine, the CDR3 consists of 14 amino acids. The sequence is cut down to CDR3 DNA, 42 bases in frame from base 1. CDR1 and CDR2 are drawn from the germline V gene (reference sequence): LNHDA, SQIVND. V sheds 1 base and J sheds 2 bases, leaving 8 bases between their ends. Points the paper makes about the study in general: In both this cohort and an independent cohort of over 350 donors, the cumulative frequency of public TCR beta family members distinguished carriers of CMV infection plus the relevant HLA type. The ex vivo response was dominated by HLA-C-restricted CMV-specific TCR beta clonotypes, which also provided the single most frequent clonotype in two of eight donors.

The TCR sequence derives from a human donor in good health (CMV status not recorded). Some clones in this sample may be carry-over from other donors' samples. The sequence joins TRBV19 to TRBJ1-2; a tentative D call is TRBD1 (5 bases match). Sequenced sample: PBMCs. CDR3 protein: CASSIGDRNYGYTF. The sequenced DNA is TGTGCCAGTAGTATAGGAGACAGAAACTATGGCTACACCTTC.